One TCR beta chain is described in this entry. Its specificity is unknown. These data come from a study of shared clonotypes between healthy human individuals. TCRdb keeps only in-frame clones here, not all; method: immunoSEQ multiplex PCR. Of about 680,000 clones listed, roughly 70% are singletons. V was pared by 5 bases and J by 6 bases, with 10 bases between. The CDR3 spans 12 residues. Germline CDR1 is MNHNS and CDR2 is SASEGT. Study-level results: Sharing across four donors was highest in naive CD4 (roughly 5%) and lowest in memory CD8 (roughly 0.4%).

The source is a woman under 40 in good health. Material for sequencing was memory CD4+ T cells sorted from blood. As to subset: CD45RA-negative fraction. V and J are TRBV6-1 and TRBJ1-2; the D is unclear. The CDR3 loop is CASSNRVDGYTF. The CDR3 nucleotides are TGTGCCAGCAGTAACCGGGTCGATGGCTACACCTTC.